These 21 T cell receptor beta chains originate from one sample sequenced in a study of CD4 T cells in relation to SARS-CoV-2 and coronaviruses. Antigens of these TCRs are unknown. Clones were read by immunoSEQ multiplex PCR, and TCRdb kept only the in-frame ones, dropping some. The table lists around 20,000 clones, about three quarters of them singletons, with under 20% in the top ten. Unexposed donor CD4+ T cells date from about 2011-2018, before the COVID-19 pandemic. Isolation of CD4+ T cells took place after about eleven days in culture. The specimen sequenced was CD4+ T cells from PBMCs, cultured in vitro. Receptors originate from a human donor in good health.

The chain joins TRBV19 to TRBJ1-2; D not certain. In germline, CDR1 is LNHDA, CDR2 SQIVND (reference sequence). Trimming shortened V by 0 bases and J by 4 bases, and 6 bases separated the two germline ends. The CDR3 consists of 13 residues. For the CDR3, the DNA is TGTGCCAGTAGTATAGAAACGTCCTATGGCTACACCTTC. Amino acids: CASSIETSYGYTF.

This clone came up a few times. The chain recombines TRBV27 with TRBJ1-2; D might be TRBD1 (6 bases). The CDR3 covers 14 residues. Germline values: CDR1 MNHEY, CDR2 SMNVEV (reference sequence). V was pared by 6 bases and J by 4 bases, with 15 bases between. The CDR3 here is CASSRQDSSYGYTF. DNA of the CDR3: TGTGCCAGCAGCCGACAGGATTCCTCCTATGGCTACACCTTC.

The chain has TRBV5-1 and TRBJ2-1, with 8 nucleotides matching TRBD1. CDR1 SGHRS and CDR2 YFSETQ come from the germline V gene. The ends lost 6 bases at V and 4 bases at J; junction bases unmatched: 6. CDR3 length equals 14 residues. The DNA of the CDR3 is TGCGCCAGCAATCCGACAGGGGAATACAATGAGCAGTTCTTC. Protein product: CASNPTGEYNEQFF.

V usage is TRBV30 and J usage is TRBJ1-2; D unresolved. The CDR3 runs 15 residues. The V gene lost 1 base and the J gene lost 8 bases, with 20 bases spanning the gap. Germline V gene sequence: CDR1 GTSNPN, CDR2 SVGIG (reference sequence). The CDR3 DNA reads TGTGCCTGGAGTGGATCCCCTCTTTGGATGGTGGGCTACACCTTC. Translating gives CAWSGSPLWMVGYTF. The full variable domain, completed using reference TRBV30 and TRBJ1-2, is SQTIHQWPATLVQPVGSPLSLECTVEGTSNPNLYWYRQAAGRGLQLLFYSVGIGQISSEVPQNLSASRPQDRQFILSSKKLLLSDSGFYLCAWSGSPLWMVGYTFGSGTRLTVV.

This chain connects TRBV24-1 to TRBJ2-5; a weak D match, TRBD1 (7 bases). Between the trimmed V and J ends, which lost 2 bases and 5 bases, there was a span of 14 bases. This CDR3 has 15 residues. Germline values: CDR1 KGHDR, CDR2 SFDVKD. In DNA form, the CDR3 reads TGTGCCACCAGTGATTACTCAGGGGGGCATGAGACCCAGTACTTC. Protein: CATSDYSGGHETQYF.

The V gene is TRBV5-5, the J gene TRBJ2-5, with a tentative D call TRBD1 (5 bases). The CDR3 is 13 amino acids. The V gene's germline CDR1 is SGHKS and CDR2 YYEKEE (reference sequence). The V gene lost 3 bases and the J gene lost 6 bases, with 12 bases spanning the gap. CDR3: CASSYAGQQTQYF. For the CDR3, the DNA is TGTGCCAGCAGCTACGCAGGGCAGCAGACCCAGTACTTC. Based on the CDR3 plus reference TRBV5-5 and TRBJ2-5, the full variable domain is DAGVTQSPTHLIKTRGQQVTLRCSPISGHKSVSWYQQVLGQGPQFIFQYYEKEERGRGNFPDRFSARQFPNYSSELNVNALLLGDSALYLCASSYAGQQTQYFGPGTRLLVL.

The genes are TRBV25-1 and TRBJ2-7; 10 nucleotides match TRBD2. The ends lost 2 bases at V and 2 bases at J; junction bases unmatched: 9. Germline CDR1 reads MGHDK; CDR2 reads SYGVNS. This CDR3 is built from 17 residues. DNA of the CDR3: TGTGCCAGCAGTGAACCTCCAACTAGCGGGGCAACCTACGAGCAGTACTTC. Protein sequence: CASSEPPTSGATYEQYF.

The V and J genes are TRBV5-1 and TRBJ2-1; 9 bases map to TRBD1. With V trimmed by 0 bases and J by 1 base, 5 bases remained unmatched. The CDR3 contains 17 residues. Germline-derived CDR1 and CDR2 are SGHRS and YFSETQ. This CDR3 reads CASSLGGTGISYNEQFF. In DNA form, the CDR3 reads TGCGCCAGCAGCTTGGGGGGGACAGGGATATCCTACAATGAGCAGTTCTTC.

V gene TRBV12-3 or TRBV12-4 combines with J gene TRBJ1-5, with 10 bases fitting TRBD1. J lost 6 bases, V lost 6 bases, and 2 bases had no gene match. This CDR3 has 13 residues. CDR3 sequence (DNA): TGTGCCAGCAGAGACAGGGGGCCTCAGCCCCAGCATTTT. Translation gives CASRDRGPQPQHF.

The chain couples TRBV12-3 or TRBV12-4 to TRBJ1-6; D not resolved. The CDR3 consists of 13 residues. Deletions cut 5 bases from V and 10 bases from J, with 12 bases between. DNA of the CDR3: TGTGCCAGCAGTGCCAACGTTGGGTCACCCCTCCACTTT. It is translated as CASSANVGSPLHF.

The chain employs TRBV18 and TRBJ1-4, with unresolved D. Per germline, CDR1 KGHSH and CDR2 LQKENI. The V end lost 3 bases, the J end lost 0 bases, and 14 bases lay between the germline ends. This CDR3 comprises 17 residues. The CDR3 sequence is CASSPIPDDATNEKLFF. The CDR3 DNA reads TGTGCCAGCTCACCTATACCCGACGATGCAACTAATGAAAAACTGTTTTTT.

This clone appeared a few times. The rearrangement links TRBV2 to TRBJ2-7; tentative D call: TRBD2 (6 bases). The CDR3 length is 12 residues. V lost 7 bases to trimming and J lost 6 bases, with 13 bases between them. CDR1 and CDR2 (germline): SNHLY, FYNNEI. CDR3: CASKIGGTEQYF. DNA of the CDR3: TGTGCCAGCAAAATTGGAGGGACCGAGCAGTACTTC.

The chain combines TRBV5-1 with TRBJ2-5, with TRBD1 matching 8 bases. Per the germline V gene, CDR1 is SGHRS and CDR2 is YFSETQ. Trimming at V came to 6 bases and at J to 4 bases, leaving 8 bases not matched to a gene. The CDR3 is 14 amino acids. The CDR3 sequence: CASTSKGTGETQYF. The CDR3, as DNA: TGCGCCAGCACTTCAAAAGGGACAGGAGAGACCCAGTACTTC.

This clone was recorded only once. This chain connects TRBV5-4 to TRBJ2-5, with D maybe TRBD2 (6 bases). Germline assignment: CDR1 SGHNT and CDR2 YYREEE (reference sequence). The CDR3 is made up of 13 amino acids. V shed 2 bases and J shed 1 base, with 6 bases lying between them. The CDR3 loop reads CASSFSGQETQYF. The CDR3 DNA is TGTGCCAGCAGCTTTAGCGGCCAAGAGACCCAGTACTTC.

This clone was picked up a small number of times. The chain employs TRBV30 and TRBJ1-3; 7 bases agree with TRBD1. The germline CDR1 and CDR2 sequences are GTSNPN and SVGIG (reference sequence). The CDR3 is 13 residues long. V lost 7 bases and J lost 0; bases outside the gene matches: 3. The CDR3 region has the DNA TGTGCCTATGGACAGGCCTCTGGAAACACCATATATTTT. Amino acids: CAYGQASGNTIYF.

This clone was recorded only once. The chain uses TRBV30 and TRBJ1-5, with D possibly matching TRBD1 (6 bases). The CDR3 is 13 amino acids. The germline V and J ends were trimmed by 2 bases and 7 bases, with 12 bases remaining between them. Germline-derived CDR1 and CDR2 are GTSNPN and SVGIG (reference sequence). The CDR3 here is CAWSPHRVQPQHF. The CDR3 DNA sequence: TGTGCCTGGAGTCCCCACAGGGTACAGCCCCAGCATTTT.

The CDR3 is CASSDRGGPYNEQFF. CDR3 in DNA: TGCGCCAGCAGTGACCGTGGCGGACCATACAATGAGCAGTTCTTC. The chain is built from TRBV10-2 and TRBJ2-1; D ambiguous. The CDR3 is made up of 15 amino acids. Germline CDR1 WSHSY, CDR2 SAAADI. V was clipped by 3 bases and J by 4 bases, with 13 bases between them.

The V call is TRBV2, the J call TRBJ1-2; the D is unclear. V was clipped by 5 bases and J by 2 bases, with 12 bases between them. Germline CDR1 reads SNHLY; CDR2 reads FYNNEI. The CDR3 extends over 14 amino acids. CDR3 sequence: CASSYRPTNYGYTF. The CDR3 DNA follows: TGTGCCAGCAGTTACCGACCCACCAACTATGGCTACACCTTC.

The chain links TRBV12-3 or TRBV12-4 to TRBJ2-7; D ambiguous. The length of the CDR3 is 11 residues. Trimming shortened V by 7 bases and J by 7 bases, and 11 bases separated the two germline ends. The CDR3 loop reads CASTLGKEQYF. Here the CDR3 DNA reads TGTGCCAGCACCCTTGGTAAGGAGCAGTACTTC.

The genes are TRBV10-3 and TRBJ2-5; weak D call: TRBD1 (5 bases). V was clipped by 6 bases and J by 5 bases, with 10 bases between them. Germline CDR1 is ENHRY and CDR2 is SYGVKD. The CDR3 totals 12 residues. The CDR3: CAIRSGSETQYF. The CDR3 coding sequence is TGTGCCATCAGGTCAGGGTCGGAGACCCAGTACTTC.

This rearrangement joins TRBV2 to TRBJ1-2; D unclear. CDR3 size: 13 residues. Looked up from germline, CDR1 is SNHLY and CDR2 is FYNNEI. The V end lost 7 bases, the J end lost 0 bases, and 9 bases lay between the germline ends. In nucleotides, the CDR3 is TGTGCCAGCAACCCTAGAGCTAACTATGGCTACACCTTC. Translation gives CASNPRANYGYTF.